This T cell receptor (beta chain) was recovered during a study of cytomegalovirus exposure and HLA in healthy donors. Study outcomes and limitations: CMV serostatus was the sole immune exposure information available. TCR beta V- and J-gene trimming, according to a later analysis, was linked to a missense DCLRE1C variant. Cytomegalovirus-associated status was assigned to roughly 160 TCR beta chains.

Note on this clone: Its antigen is currently unknown.

CDR1 and CDR2 (germline): SGHRS, YFSETQ. V was cut by 0 bases and J by 8 bases, with 14 bases left in between. CDR3 length: 15 residues. PCR used 60 Vbeta primers and 13 Jbeta primers. Using immunoSEQ multiplex PCR, the repertoire was profiled, and TCRdb retains in-frame clones only, with some absent. The sample has approximately 140,000 clones; 70% to 90% are singletons. The chain employs TRBV5-1 and TRBJ1-4; D is perhaps TRBD1 (5 bases). Sample: PBMCs. This receptor was identified in a woman aged 40 to 50 in good health and CMV-seronegative. CDR3 coding DNA: TGCGCCAGCAGCTTGGTGCCAGGGAATGGCGAAAAACTGTTTTTT. Its translation: CASSLVPGNGEKLFF.